This T cell receptor beta chain was found in a study of cytomegalovirus exposure and HLA in healthy donors. The CDR3 runs to 14 residues. V shed 6 bases and J 4 bases; nucleotides not matched to a gene: 6. Germline loops: CDR1 MNHEY, CDR2 SVGAGI. Researchers ran the PCR with 60 Vbeta and 13 Jbeta primers. Generated by immunoSEQ multiplex PCR, the TCRdb table keeps only in-frame clones and is missing some. This sample has 120,000 to 150,000 clones; more than 60% occur once, and the top ten carry approximately 1.7%. Remarks on this clone: Its matching antigen is unknown.

Study conclusions and caveats: A later examination showed that TCR association rates differed by HLA locus, with DRB1 most and HLA-C fewest. In most subjects, TCR beta sequences reportedly gave accurate predictions of HLA-A and HLA-B alleles.

The sequence derives from a male donor in good health and CMV-seronegative. Specimen: PBMCs. The V gene is TRBV6-5, the J gene TRBJ2-7, with TRBD1 matching 10 bases. CDR3 in amino acids: CASRLGQGIYEQYF. The DNA of the CDR3 is TGTGCCAGCAGATTGGGACAGGGGATATACGAGCAGTACTTC.